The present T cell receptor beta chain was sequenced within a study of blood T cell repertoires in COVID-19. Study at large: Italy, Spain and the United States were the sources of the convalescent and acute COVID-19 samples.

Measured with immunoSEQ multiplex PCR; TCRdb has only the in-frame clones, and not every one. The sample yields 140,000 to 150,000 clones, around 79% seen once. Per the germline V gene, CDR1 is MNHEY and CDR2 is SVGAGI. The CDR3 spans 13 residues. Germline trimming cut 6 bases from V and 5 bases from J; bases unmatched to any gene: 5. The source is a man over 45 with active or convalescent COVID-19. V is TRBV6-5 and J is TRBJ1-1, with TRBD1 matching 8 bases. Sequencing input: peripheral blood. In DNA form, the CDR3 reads TGTGCCAGCAGGTACAGGGGGGGAACTGAAGCTTTCTTT. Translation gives CASRYRGGTEAFF.